These 27 T cell receptor beta chains were all obtained from the same sample, sequenced in a study of Ad26.COV2.S vaccination and SARS-CoV-2 variants. Treatment reported: 15 to 20 received Ad26.COV2.S at low or high dose, single or two shots; roughly five received placebo; per-sample allocation not given. Specimen acquisition occurred on day 63 following the initial vaccine or placebo injection. Repertoires were generated with immunoSEQ multiplex PCR, while TCRdb's copy carries only in-frame clones and drops some. The data contain some 320,000 clones, about 86% of them seen just once; the ten biggest clones take up more than 1.5%. The source was peripheral blood, collected in a trial of Ad26.COV2.S vaccine versus placebo. These receptors originate from a person between 18 and 59 years old who received the Ad26.COV2.S COVID-19 vaccine or a placebo.

The rearrangement links TRBV5-1 to TRBJ2-5; D is unclear. From germline, CDR1 is SGHRS and CDR2 YFSETQ. There are 12 residues in the CDR3. Trimming removed 4 bases at V and 5 bases at J, with 9 bases between. CDR3 DNA: TGCGCCAGCAGCCTCCCCTTTGAGACCCAGTACTTC. It encodes CASSLPFETQYF.

This clone was seen just once. The V call is TRBV21-1, the J call TRBJ2-5; the table assigns TRBD2, which was not confirmed against the DNA. TRBV21-1 is deemed a pseudogene. CDR3 length: 19 residues. For the CDR3, the DNA is TGTGCCAGCAGCAAAACACTTGCGGGGGGGCTTCAATTGAGGGAGACCCAGTACTTC. Translating it yields CASSKTLAGGLQLRETQYF.

The chain carries TRBV7-6 and TRBJ1-3; possibly TRBD1 for D (5 bases). There are 19 residues in the CDR3. Germline V gives CDR1 SGHVS, CDR2 FNYEAQ. V gave up 4 bases and J gave up 0 bases, with 22 bases separating them. The CDR3 region is CASSSDWAGHLPSGNTIYF. In DNA, the CDR3 is TGTGCCAGCAGCTCAGATTGGGCAGGGCACCTGCCCTCTGGAAACACCATATATTTT.

The chain has TRBV20-1 and TRBJ2-2; D is perhaps TRBD1 (6 bases). Per the germline V gene, CDR1 is DFQATT and CDR2 is SNEGSKA (reference sequence). The CDR3 has 15 amino acids. The germline V and J ends were trimmed by 3 bases and 8 bases, with 19 bases remaining between them. The DNA for the CDR3 is TGCAGTGCTAGTCGACAGGCTCAAACCAGGGGGGAGCTGTTTTTT. Its translation: CSASRQAQTRGELFF.

The V gene is TRBV18, the J gene TRBJ2-7; D not resolved. V was clipped by 0 bases and J by 4 bases, with 13 bases between them. CDR3 size: 15 residues. Germline lookup yields CDR1 KGHSH and CDR2 LQKENI. The CDR3 nucleotides are TGTGCCAGCTCACCACCGACGGTAGCTTTTTACGAGCAGTACTTC. Protein sequence: CASSPPTVAFYEQYF.

The gene calls are TRBV7-2 and TRBJ2-1; D may be TRBD2 (5 bases). There are 13 residues in the CDR3. The germline V gene has CDR1 SGHTA and CDR2 FQGNSA. V was pared by 8 bases and J by 7 bases, with 15 bases between. CDR3: CASGNYGMNEQFF. Written as DNA, the CDR3 is TGTGCCAGCGGCAACTACGGGATGAATGAGCAGTTCTTC. The entire variable domain, with the rest obtained from reference TRBV7-2 and TRBJ2-1, is as follows: GAGVSQSPSNKVTEKGKDVELRCDPISGHTALYWYRQSLGQGLEFLIYFQGNSAPDKSGLPSDRFSAERTGGSVSTLTIQRTQQEDSAVYLCASGNYGMNEQFFGPGTRLTVL.

The chain recombines TRBV29-1 with TRBJ1-5, with TRBD1 matching 7 bases. Unmatched junction bases numbered 8, after V lost 5 bases and J lost 4 bases. Germline values: CDR1 SQVTM, CDR2 ANQGSEA. The CDR3 is 14 amino acids. The CDR3: CSVRTGAGNQPQHF. The CDR3 DNA sequence: TGCAGCGTTCGAACAGGGGCTGGAAATCAGCCCCAGCATTTT.

The chain couples TRBV12-5 to TRBJ1-1, with a weak D call TRBD1 (6 bases). The ends were cut back, 6 bases at V and 5 bases at J, with 16 bases in the middle. CDR1 is LGHNT and CDR2 is FRNRAP in the germline V gene. The CDR3 covers 14 residues. The CDR3, as DNA: TGTGCTAGTGGGAGGTGGGGACAAGAAACTGAAGCTTTCTTT. Protein: CASGRWGQETEAFF.

This clone was observed a single time. The V gene is TRBV19, the J gene TRBJ1-1; TRBD1 might be the D (5 bases). This CDR3 contains 14 residues. V lost 5 bases, J lost 3 bases, and 13 bases lay in between. Germline assignment: CDR1 LNHDA and CDR2 SQIVND (reference sequence). CDR3 protein: CASSWDYGDTEAFF. Here the CDR3 DNA reads TGTGCCAGTAGTTGGGACTACGGGGACACTGAAGCTTTCTTT.

V is TRBV5-6 and J is TRBJ1-1; D is possibly TRBD1 (5 bases). Germline CDR1 is SGHDT and CDR2 is YYEEEE. Trimming took 4 bases from V and 1 from J, leaving 14 bases between them. This CDR3 has 15 amino acids. The CDR3 region has the DNA TGTGCCAGCAGCCTCCAAGGACACACGAACACTGAAGCTTTCTTT. This translates into CASSLQGHTNTEAFF.

DNA for the CDR3: TGTGCCAGCAGCGTAGAACACAGACGGGACTACACCTTC. Protein: CASSVEHRRDYTF. The chain has TRBV9 and TRBJ1-2, with D hard to call. Trimming left V 0 bases short and J 10 bases short, with 13 bases between. The CDR3 spans 13 residues. Germline-derived CDR1 and CDR2 are SGDLS and YYNGEE.

The chain employs TRBV5-1 and TRBJ1-1; no clear D. V shed 5 bases and J shed 5 bases, with 16 bases lying between them. There are 14 residues in the CDR3. The V gene's germline CDR1 is SGHRS and CDR2 YFSETQ. For the CDR3, the DNA is TGCGCCAGCAGGAATGGCCGGGGAGGAACTGAAGCTTTCTTT. It specifies CASRNGRGGTEAFF.

The CDR3 DNA reads as TGTGCCAGCAGTGAATTGGTGACAGGCAATCAGCCCCAGCATTTT. Translation: CASSELVTGNQPQHF. The chain combines TRBV6-1 with TRBJ1-5, with a possible D match to TRBD1 (5 bases). CDR1 MNHNS and CDR2 SASEGT come from the germline V gene. Trimming cost V 2 bases and J 2 bases, with 10 bases left between them. The CDR3 runs 15 residues.

The chain carries TRBV5-1 and TRBJ1-2, with a weak D call TRBD1 (5 bases). Trimming took off 2 bases at V and 8 bases at J, with 28 bases between the two ends. The CDR3 covers 18 residues. Germline loops: CDR1 SGHRS, CDR2 YFSETQ. The CDR3, as DNA: TGCGCCAGCAGCTTCAATCGTGTAGGGGACGAGCGCGTGCGGGGCTACACCTTC. Residues: CASSFNRVGDERVRGYTF.

The CDR3 DNA reads TGTGCCAGCAGCTTAGCGGGAGTATCTGGAAACACCATATATTTT. Residues: CASSLAGVSGNTIYF. The chain couples TRBV7-9 to TRBJ1-3; D unresolved. This CDR3 has 15 amino acids. Germline V gene lookup returns CDR1 SEHNR and CDR2 FQNEAQ (reference sequence). V was clipped by 0 bases and J by 1 base, with 7 bases between them.

The chain couples TRBV5-1 to TRBJ2-7; D may be TRBD1 (6 bases). The V gene's germline CDR1 is SGHRS and CDR2 YFSETQ. V was trimmed by 3 bases and J by 3 bases, leaving 16 bases between them. This CDR3 is 15 amino acids long. CDR3: CASSYLGTSDYEQYF. In nucleotides, the CDR3 is TGCGCCAGCAGCTACCTCGGGACATCCGACTACGAGCAGTACTTC.

The chain has TRBV25-1 and TRBJ2-2; D is unclear. The CDR3 runs 11 residues. Germline lookup yields CDR1 MGHDK and CDR2 SYGVNS. V lost 4 bases and J lost 9, with 6 bases in between. The CDR3 DNA reads as TGTGCCAGCAGTGTGTATAGGGAGCTGTTTTTT. It translates to CASSVYRELFF.

The CDR3 DNA follows: TGTGCCAGTAGTACCACCGGGGCGGGGGGGCCGTTAGATACGCAGTATTTT. Translation: CASSTTGAGGPLDTQYF. The genes are TRBV19 and TRBJ2-3, with 9 positions matching TRBD2. The length of the CDR3 is 17 residues. Trimming at V came to 4 bases and at J to 5 bases, leaving 13 bases not matched to a gene. Germline V gene sequence: CDR1 LNHDA, CDR2 SQIVND (reference sequence). Full variable domain (remainder filled in from reference TRBV19 and TRBJ2-3): DGGITQSPKYLFRKEGQNVTLSCEQNLNHDAMYWYRQDPGQGLRLIYYSQIVNDFQKGDIAEGYSVSREKKESFPLTVTSAQKNPTAFYLCASSTTGAGGPLDTQYFGPGTRLTVL.

V gene TRBV7-2 combines with J gene TRBJ2-2; D is unresolved. Germline assignment: CDR1 SGHTA and CDR2 FQGNSA. The CDR3 sequence is 14 residues long. The germline V and J ends were trimmed by 2 bases and 1 base, with 5 bases remaining between them. The CDR3, as DNA: TGTGCCAGCAGCTTAAGAGGGAACACCGGGGAGCTGTTTTTT. The encoded protein is CASSLRGNTGELFF.

CDR3 DNA: TGTGCCAGCAGCTCCGGGACAGGGTTGTCTAGGTCACCCCTCCACTTT. It yields the protein CASSSGTGLSRSPLHF. The chain recombines TRBV7-9 with TRBJ1-6, with 9 bases that match TRBD1. This CDR3 has 16 amino acids. From germline, CDR1 is SEHNR and CDR2 FQNEAQ (reference sequence). V dropped 4 bases and J dropped 10; count of bases not matched to a gene: 11. The whole variable domain, filled in from reference TRBV7-9 and TRBJ1-6, reads DTGVSQNPRHKITKRGQNVTFRCDPISEHNRLYWYRQTLGQGPEFLTYFQNEAQLEKSRLLSDRFSAERPKGSFSTLEIQRTEQGDSAMYLCASSSGTGLSRSPLHFGNGTRLTVT.

The V call is TRBV15, the J call TRBJ1-1; no reliable D call. The CDR3 is made up of 13 amino acids. Germline CDR1 reads LNHNV; CDR2 reads YYDKDF (reference sequence). The germline V and J ends were trimmed by 0 bases and 6 bases, with 8 bases remaining between them. CDR3 sequence reads: CATSRDRVSEAFF. CDR3 coding DNA: TGTGCCACCAGCAGAGATCGGGTTTCTGAAGCTTTCTTT. Supplemented by reference TRBV15 and TRBJ1-1, the full variable domain reads DAMVIQNPRYQVTQFGKPVTLSCSQTLNHNVMYWYQQKSSQAPKLLFHYYDKDFNNEADTPDNFQSRRPNTSFCFLDIRSPGLGDTAMYLCATSRDRVSEAFFGQGTRLTVV.

The J gene is TRBJ2-1, the V gene TRBV7-9; D tentatively reads TRBD1 or TRBD2 (5 bases each). V gave up 8 bases and J gave up 4 bases, with 15 bases separating them. The CDR3 is 14 amino acids. Germline loops: CDR1 SEHNR, CDR2 FQNEAQ (reference sequence). This chain's CDR3 is CASGYRWGYNEQFF. The CDR3 DNA sequence: TGTGCCAGCGGCTATCGGTGGGGGTACAATGAGCAGTTCTTC.

The chain carries TRBV6-5 and TRBJ1-6, with D possibly TRBD1 on 6 matching bases. V was cut by 4 bases and J by 9 bases, with 13 bases left in between. The CDR3 runs to 14 residues. CDR1 is MNHEY, CDR2 SVGAGI, per germline. The CDR3 DNA is TGTGCCAGCAGTTCCTCAGGGGCAACTTCACCCCTCCACTTT. Protein sequence: CASSSSGATSPLHF.

The chain recombines TRBV4-1 with TRBJ1-4; TRBD1 agrees at 7 bases. The CDR3 length is 16 residues. V gave up 0 bases and J gave up 5 bases; unmatched junction bases: 6. Germline V gene lookup returns CDR1 MGHRA and CDR2 YSYEKL. The CDR3 protein is CASSQETRQGNEKLFF. The CDR3 region has the DNA TGCGCCAGCAGCCAAGAGACGAGACAGGGAAATGAAAAACTGTTTTTT.

V usage is TRBV4-2 and J usage is TRBJ1-5; D is ambiguous. This CDR3 spans 15 amino acids. Deletions cut 0 bases from V and 7 bases from J, with 13 bases between. Germline V lookup: CDR1 LGHNA, CDR2 YNFKEQ. In nucleotides, the CDR3 is TGTGCCAGCAGCCAAGAAGAGGGAGAAGGGCAGCCCCAGCATTTT. Its translation is CASSQEEGEGQPQHF.

CDR3: CASSFDRDSEAFF. As DNA, the CDR3 is TGCGCCAGCAGCTTCGACAGGGACTCTGAAGCTTTCTTT. J is TRBJ1-1 and V is TRBV5-1; 7 bases align to TRBD1. The V segment lost 2 bases and the J segment 6 bases; nucleotides outside the gene matches: 4. Per germline, CDR1 SGHRS and CDR2 YFSETQ. The CDR3 is 13 residues long.

V and J are TRBV19 and TRBJ2-4, with D hard to call. V lost 1 base, J lost 0 bases, and 19 bases lay in between. This CDR3 is 19 amino acids long. Germline V CDR1 and CDR2: LNHDA, SQIVND (reference sequence). The CDR3 loop reads CASSIGWAQTKLAKNIQYF. The CDR3, as DNA: TGTGCCAGTAGTATAGGGTGGGCCCAGACGAAGTTAGCCAAAAACATTCAGTACTTC.